These T cell receptor beta chains were read from a single sample in a study of T cell responses to AZD1222 COVID-19 vaccine. Only in-frame clones appear in the TCRdb table, and some are missing; sequencing was by immunoSEQ multiplex PCR. Of 75,000 to 100,000 clones listed, more than 85% are singletons. The sample in question was peripheral blood, obtained on day 0 of AZD1222 vaccination. The receptors stem from an adult in good health. Each CDR3 is given with its conserved first and last residue. The order of the fields is D gene, V gene, clone size, J gene, CDR3 DNA, CDR3 protein. A D gene is named only where the DNA matches it firmly. Clone sizes are given selectively: once, few, many, or a class where the clone is expanded.

.	TRBV10-3	few	TRBJ1-5	TGTGCCATCAGTGAGTCGGGGGGTAATCAGCCCCAGCATTTT	CAISESGGNQPQHF
.	TRBV7-2	.	TRBJ2-5	TGTGCCAGCAGCCTTAGGGCTGGCCGGGAGACCCAGTACTTC	CASSLRAGRETQYF
.	TRBV28	.	TRBJ1-5	TGTGCCAGCAGTTTAAGGCTTAATAGCAATCAGCCCCAGCATTTT	CASSLRLNSNQPQHF
.	TRBV7-9	.	TRBJ1-6	TGTGCCAGCAGCTATGACGGGACCCTCCCTTTTTCACCCCTCCACTTT	CASSYDGTLPFSPLHF
.	TRBV12-3/TRBV12-4	.	TRBJ1-5	TGTGCCAGCAGTTTAGGCTCGGAGCCCCAGCATTTT	CASSLGSEPQHF
.	TRBV30	few	TRBJ1-2	TGTGCCTGGAGTAGCCTGCTTGGCTACACCTTC	CAWSSLLGYTF
.	TRBV7-2	.	TRBJ1-2	TGTGCCAGCAGCTTAGCCGCAGGCTCCCTCTATGGCTACACCTTC	CASSLAAGSLYGYTF
TRBD1	TRBV7-2	.	TRBJ2-1	TGTGCCAGCAGCTTAAGGGGACAGGGTAACAATGAGCAGTTCTTC	CASSLRGQGNNEQFF
.	TRBV6-5	few	TRBJ1-4	TGTGCCAGCAGAGGAGCTGCAACTAATGAAAAACTGTTTTTT	CASRGAATNEKLFF
.	TRBV5-4	.	TRBJ2-7	TGTGCCAGCAGCTCCCTCTACGAGCAGTACTTC	CASSSLYEQYF
TRBD1	TRBV19	.	TRBJ2-3	TGTGCCAGTAGTACCCGGACAGGGGCCAGCACAGATACGCAGTATTTT	CASSTRTGASTDTQYF
.	TRBV7-8	.	TRBJ1-2	TGTGCCAGCAGTGGGGGCTATGGCTACACCTTC	CASSGGYGYTF
.	TRBV7-9	.	TRBJ1-2	TGTGCCAGCAGCTCGGGTAGCCCAAACGGCGTCTATGGCTACACCTTC	CASSSGSPNGVYGYTF
TRBD2	TRBV5-1	.	TRBJ2-4	TGCGCCAGCAGCTTGGTTGCGGGAGGGGAAAACATTCAGTACTTC	CASSLVAGGENIQYF
TRBD1	TRBV5-6	.	TRBJ2-7	TGTGCCAGCAGAGGGACAGGAGTCCCCAACCCTTACTACGAGCAGTACTTC	CASRGTGVPNPYYEQYF
TRBD2	TRBV5-1	.	TRBJ2-7	TGCGCCAGCAGCTCGACTAGCGAAACCTACGGGCAGTACTTC	CASSSTSETYGQYF
TRBD1	TRBV4-1	.	TRBJ1-2	TGCGCCAGCAGCCAAGAGGGACAGTCCTATGGCTACACCTTC	CASSQEGQSYGYTF
.	TRBV6-5	.	TRBJ2-3	TGTGCCAGCAGAAACAGGGCGAGCACAGATACGCAGTATTTT	CASRNRASTDTQYF
.	TRBV29-1	once	TRBJ2-7	TGCAGCGTTACAGGGACCTGGTACGAGCAGTACTTC	CSVTGTWYEQYF
TRBD1	TRBV6-2/TRBV6-3	few	TRBJ2-7	TGTGCCAGCAGTTACCAGGGACAGCGTCCTGCGTCCTACGAGCAGTACTTC	CASSYQGQRPASYEQYF
.	TRBV7-6	.	TRBJ1-5	TGTGCCAGCAGCTTAGTCAGTGGTTCGGAGCAGCCCCAGCATTTT	CASSLVSGSEQPQHF
.	TRBV2	.	TRBJ1-4	TGTGCCAGACAGTCGGTCGTGAATGAAAAACTGTTTTTT	CARQSVVNEKLFF
.	TRBV19	few	TRBJ2-3	TGTGCCAGTAGTAGGATCAACACAGATACGCAGTATTTT	CASSRINTDTQYF
.	TRBV7-9	once	TRBJ1-5	TGTGCCAGCAGCCGGACAGATAGCAATCAGCCCCAGCATTTT	CASSRTDSNQPQHF
TRBD1	TRBV9	.	TRBJ2-1	TGTGCCAGCAGCATTGGACAGGGCAGTCATGAGCAGTTCTTC	CASSIGQGSHEQFF
.	TRBV7-2	.	TRBJ1-3	TGTGCCAGCAGCTTAGGGGACACCTACTCTGGAAACACCATATATTTT	CASSLGDTYSGNTIYF
.	TRBV7-6	.	TRBJ2-7	TGTGCCAGCAGCTTGGGATCACTAGCTTCCTACGAGCAGTACTTC	CASSLGSLASYEQYF
TRBD1	TRBV7-7	.	TRBJ2-5	TGTGCCAGCAGCCCCCAACACCGACAGGGCGAGACCCAGTACTTC	CASSPQHRQGETQYF
TRBD1	TRBV3-1/TRBV3-2	.	TRBJ2-5	TGTGCCAGCAGCCAAGGGGGACAGGGCACAGAGATCCAGTACTTC	CASSQGGQGTEIQYF
TRBD1	TRBV7-3	.	TRBJ2-2	TGTGCCAGCAGCTCCCCCGGGACAGAAAACACCGGGGAGCTGTTTTTT	CASSSPGTENTGELFF
.	TRBV3-1/TRBV3-2	.	TRBJ2-6	TGTGCCAGCAGCCAAGTCCTCTCTGGGGCCAACGTCCTGACTTTC	CASSQVLSGANVLTF
.	TRBV20-1	.	TRBJ1-2	TGCAGTGCTAGGCCAATCTATGGCTACACCTTC	CSARPIYGYTF
.	TRBV28	.	TRBJ1-2	TGTGCCAGCCAACTGGCCGGGACCCCCGGGACCTTC	CASQLAGTPGTF
TRBD2	TRBV9	once	TRBJ2-1	TGTGCCAGCAGCGTAGCCGACGGGGGGGCCCGCCGGTCCTACAATGAGCAGTTCTTC	CASSVADGGARRSYNEQFF
.	TRBV19	.	TRBJ1-4	TGTGCCAGTAGCCTCAATAATGAAAAACTGTTTTTT	CASSLNNEKLFF
.	TRBV7-8	.	TRBJ1-2	TGTGCCAGCAGGACCCAGGGGTCGGATGGCTACACCTTC	CASRTQGSDGYTF
TRBD2	TRBV6-5	.	TRBJ2-7	TGTGCCAGCAGAGAGAGCGGGAGGGCCTACGAGCAGTACTTC	CASRESGRAYEQYF
.	TRBV7-9	.	TRBJ1-1	TGTGCCAGCAGCCCGCGGACGGCTAACACTGAAGCTTTCTTT	CASSPRTANTEAFF
TRBD2	TRBV10-3	.	TRBJ2-1	TGTGCCATCAGTGACGGGACTAGTAATTTGCTTGGCGAGCAGTTCTTC	CAISDGTSNLLGEQFF
.	TRBV4-1	.	TRBJ2-2	TGCGCCAGCAGCCAAGAGGGGGTTGTAGGCACCGGGGAGCTGTTTTTT	CASSQEGVVGTGELFF
.	TRBV27	few	TRBJ1-5	TGTGCCAGCAGTTTCCGGGGGCTCCAAGACAATCAGCCCCAGCATTTT	CASSFRGLQDNQPQHF
TRBD1	TRBV6-5	.	TRBJ1-5	TGTGCCAGCAGTTCGACAGGGGGGGGTCAGCCCCAGCATTTT	CASSSTGGGQPQHF
.	TRBV5-1	.	TRBJ1-5	TGCGCCAGCAGCTTACAGGGTAATAGTCAGCCCCAGCATTTT	CASSLQGNSQPQHF
.	TRBV6-2/TRBV6-3	.	TRBJ1-6	TGTGCCAGCAGTCGATCTCTGGATTCACCCCTCCACTTT	CASSRSLDSPLHF
.	TRBV15	.	TRBJ1-2	TGTGCCACCAGCAGAGTCTCGGGTCACTATGGCTACACCTTC	CATSRVSGHYGYTF
.	TRBV7-9	.	TRBJ1-4	TGTGCCAGCAGCAGGGAGGGTGAAAAACTGTTTTTT	CASSREGEKLFF
TRBD1	TRBV30	.	TRBJ1-1	TGTGCCTGGGATCCGCGACAGGGGTCCATGAACACTGAAGCTTTCTTT	CAWDPRQGSMNTEAFF
TRBD2	TRBV7-9	.	TRBJ2-1	TGTGCCAGCAGCTTGTGGTCGGGACTAGCCCCGGGGGATGAGCAGTTCTTC	CASSLWSGLAPGDEQFF
.	TRBV28	.	TRBJ2-7	TGTGCCAGCAGCCCCCCGAACTCCTACGAGCAGTACTTC	CASSPPNSYEQYF
TRBD2	TRBV28	.	TRBJ2-1	TGTGCCAGCAGAGGGACTAGCGGGGGCCAATTCAATGAGCAGTTCTTC	CASRGTSGGQFNEQFF
.	TRBV5-1	.	TRBJ2-2	TGCGCCAGCAGCTTGGTAACGGGGCAAGGAGGCGGGGAGCTGTTTTTT	CASSLVTGQGGGELFF
.	TRBV28	.	TRBJ2-7	TGTGCCAGCAGTCGCGGGACAGCGGGACAGAGTTACTTC	CASSRGTAGQSYF
TRBD1	TRBV7-2	.	TRBJ1-5	TGTGCCAGCAGCCGCAGGGGGGCAGGTCAGCCCCAGCATTTT	CASSRRGAGQPQHF
.	TRBV3-1/TRBV3-2	.	TRBJ2-3	TGTGCCAGCAGCCAATCCTCGAATACGCAGTATTTT	CASSQSSNTQYF
.	TRBV6-5	.	TRBJ1-1	TGTGCCAGCAGTTACTCTCGTTGGAGAATGAACACTGAAGCTTTCTTT	CASSYSRWRMNTEAFF